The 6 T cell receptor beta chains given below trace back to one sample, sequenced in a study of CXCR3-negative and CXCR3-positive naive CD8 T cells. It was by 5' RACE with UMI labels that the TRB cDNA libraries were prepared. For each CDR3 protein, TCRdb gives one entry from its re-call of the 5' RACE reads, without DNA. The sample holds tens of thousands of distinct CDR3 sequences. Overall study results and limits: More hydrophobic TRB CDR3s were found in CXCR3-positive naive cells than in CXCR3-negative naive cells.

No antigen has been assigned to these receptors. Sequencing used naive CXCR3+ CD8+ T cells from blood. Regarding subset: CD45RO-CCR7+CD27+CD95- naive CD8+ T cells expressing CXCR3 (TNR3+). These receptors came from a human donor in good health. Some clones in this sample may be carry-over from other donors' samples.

CDR3 sequence: CASSSAGEETQYF. The chain has TRBV12-3 or TRBV12-4 and TRBJ2-5. CDR3 length: 13 residues.

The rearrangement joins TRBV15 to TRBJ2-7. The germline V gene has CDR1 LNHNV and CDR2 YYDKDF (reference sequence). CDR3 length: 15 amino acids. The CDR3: CATSPQTGSAYEQYF.

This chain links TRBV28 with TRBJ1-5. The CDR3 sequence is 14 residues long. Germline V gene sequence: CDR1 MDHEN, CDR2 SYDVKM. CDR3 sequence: CASSFRYSNQPQHF.

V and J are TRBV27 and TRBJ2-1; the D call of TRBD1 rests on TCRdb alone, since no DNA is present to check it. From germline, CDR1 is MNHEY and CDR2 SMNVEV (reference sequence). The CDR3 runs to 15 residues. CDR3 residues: CASSFQAGPGNEQFF.

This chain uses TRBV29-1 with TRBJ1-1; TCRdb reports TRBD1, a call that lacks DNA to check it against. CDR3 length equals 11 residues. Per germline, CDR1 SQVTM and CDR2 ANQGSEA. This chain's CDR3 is CSVSGGLSAFF.

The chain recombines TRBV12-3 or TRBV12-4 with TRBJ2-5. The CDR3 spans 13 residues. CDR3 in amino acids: CASSWVSEETQYF.